The sequence of this T cell receptor (beta chain) was determined in a study of control samples from healthy donors and cancer patients. From germline, CDR1 is SGHTA and CDR2 FQGTGA. Unmatched junction bases numbered 4, after V lost 5 bases and J lost 1 base. This CDR3 is 15 amino acids long. Using immunoSEQ multiplex PCR, the repertoire was profiled, and TCRdb retains in-frame clones only, with some absent. This table has 130,000 or so clones, around nine tenths appearing once. V and J are TRBV7-3 and TRBJ2-2; 7 bases align to TRBD1. The specimen sequenced was blood. The TCR comes from a man aged 45-60 years in good health. CDR3 in DNA: TGTGCCAGCAGCCCCTGGGACAGGAACACCGGGGAGCTGTTTTTT. It is translated as CASSPWDRNTGELFF.